This T cell receptor beta chain was captured in a study of T cell responses to AZD1222 COVID-19 vaccine. Whole-study context: Second doses at about 4 or about 12 weeks were pooled.

The data were produced by immunoSEQ multiplex PCR, yet TCRdb's version contains in-frame clones alone and is incomplete. The repertoire consists of around 100,000 clones, with more than 90% occurring once and the leading ten covering roughly 1.1%. CDR1 is KGHDR and CDR2 is SFDVKD in the germline V gene. The CDR3 is 15 residues long. V lost 1 base to trimming and J lost 5 bases, with 10 bases between them. As regards this clone: What it binds is not known.

Whole-study findings and limits: There were mostly white British donors and more females than males, and clonal diversity was possibly underestimated. Repertoire sampling was restricted to post-peak T cell response timepoints. Baseline antibody screening turned up just a handful of seropositive AZD1222 recipients.

The sequences come from peripheral blood, collected on day 0 of AZD1222 vaccination. V and J are TRBV24-1 and TRBJ2-2; a possible D gene is TRBD1 (5 bases). The TCR sequence derives from an adult in good health. Written as DNA, the CDR3 is TGTGCCACCAGTGATTTAGACGCAGGGACCGGGGAGCTGTTTTTT. Translating it yields CATSDLDAGTGELFF.